This TCR beta chain comes out of a study of shared clonotypes between healthy human individuals. Overall study results and limits: The donor pool, a small one, limited the genetic and exposure-history diversity represented.

Every one of the donors was a Caucasian adult that lived in Nashville, Tennessee. In the CD4+ fraction, cells were divided into CD45RA+ naive and CD45RA-negative memory subsets. Libraries were prepared by immunoSEQ multiplex PCR; TCRdb keeps only in-frame clonotypes and omits some of them. This table holds millions of clones, 85% to 95% found once. Notes on this clone: The target antigen is unknown.

This CDR3 comprises 16 residues. Germline V lookup: CDR1 KGHSY, CDR2 FQNENV. The trim removed 4 bases at V and 3 bases at J, leaving 10 bases unmatched. The V and J genes are TRBV16 and TRBJ2-7, with 9 bases lining up with TRBD2. What was sequenced was naive CD4+ T cells sorted from blood. Specified subset: CD45RA+ positively selected. This TCR derives from a man between 18 and 29 years old in good health. CDR3: CASSPLLSGSFYEQYF. Here the CDR3 DNA reads TGTGCCAGCAGCCCACTTCTTAGCGGGAGTTTCTACGAGCAGTACTTC.